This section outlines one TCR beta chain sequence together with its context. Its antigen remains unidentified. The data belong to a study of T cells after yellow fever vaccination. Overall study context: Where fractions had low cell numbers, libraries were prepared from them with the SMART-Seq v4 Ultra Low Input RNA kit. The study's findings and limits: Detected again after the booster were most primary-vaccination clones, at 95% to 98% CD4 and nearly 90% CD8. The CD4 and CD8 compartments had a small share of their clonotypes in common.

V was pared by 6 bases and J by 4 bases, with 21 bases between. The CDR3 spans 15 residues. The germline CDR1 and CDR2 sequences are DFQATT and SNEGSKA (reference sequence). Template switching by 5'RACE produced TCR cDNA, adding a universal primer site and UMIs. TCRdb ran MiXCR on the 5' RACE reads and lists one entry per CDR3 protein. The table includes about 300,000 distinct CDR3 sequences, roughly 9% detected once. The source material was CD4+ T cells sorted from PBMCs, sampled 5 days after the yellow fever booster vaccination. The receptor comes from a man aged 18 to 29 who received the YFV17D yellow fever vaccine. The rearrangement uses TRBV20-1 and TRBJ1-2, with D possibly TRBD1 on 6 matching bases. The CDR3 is CSAAQTGLGGYGYTF. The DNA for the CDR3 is TGCAGTGCCGCCCAGACAGGCCTCGGCGGCTATGGCTACACCTTC.